What follows are 8 T cell receptor beta chains derived from one specimen sequenced in a study of blood T cell repertoires in COVID-19. Assay: immunoSEQ multiplex PCR; the TCRdb copy retains only in-frame clones and omits some. The table records 60,000 to 75,000 clones, around 86% of them present only once. Sequenced sample: peripheral blood. The receptor set was obtained from a woman aged 55-69 years with acute or convalescent COVID-19.

The CDR3 loop is CASSRGNTGELFF. CDR3 nucleotide sequence: TGTGCCAGCAGCCGGGGAAACACCGGGGAGCTGTTTTTT. This chain connects TRBV11-3 to TRBJ2-2; a possible D gene is TRBD2 (5 bases). V lost 5 bases, J lost 2 bases, and 6 bases lay in between. In germline, CDR1 is SGHNT, CDR2 YENEEA. The CDR3 is made up of 13 amino acids.

The chain combines TRBV2 with TRBJ1-2; D is perhaps TRBD1 (5 bases). V was clipped by 7 bases and J by 7 bases, with 22 bases between them. This CDR3 is 15 amino acids long. Germline V CDR1 and CDR2: SNHLY, FYNNEI. The CDR3 DNA follows: TGTGCCAGCACTGCCGGAGGATCTCGGAGGGGTGGCTACACCTTC. Its protein product is CASTAGGSRRGGYTF. The full variable domain, completed using reference TRBV2 and TRBJ1-2, is EPEVTQTPSHQVTQMGQEVILRCVPISNHLYFYWYRQILGQKVEFLVSFYNNEISEKSEIFDDQFSVERPDGSNFTLKIRSTKLEDSAMYFCASTAGGSRRGGYTFGSGTRLTVV.

The chain combines TRBV7-9 with TRBJ1-1, with a tentative D call TRBD1 (5 bases). Trimming left V 0 bases short and J 7 bases short, with 6 bases between. The length of the CDR3 is 12 residues. CDR1 is SEHNR and CDR2 is FQNEAQ in the germline V gene (reference sequence). The CDR3 loop is CASSLAGGEAFF. DNA for the CDR3: TGTGCCAGCAGCTTAGCGGGGGGTGAAGCTTTCTTT.

The chain recombines TRBV5-1 with TRBJ2-3, with D unclear. CDR3 length: 15 amino acids. From germline, CDR1 is SGHRS and CDR2 YFSETQ. V lost 5 bases and J 0 bases, leaving 13 bases between the germline ends. The CDR3 loop reads CASRPSPTSTDTQYF. DNA of the CDR3: TGCGCCAGCAGACCTTCTCCGACTAGCACAGATACGCAGTATTTT.

V usage is TRBV6-5 and J usage is TRBJ2-1, with D possibly being TRBD1 (6 bases). V shed 5 bases and J shed 0 bases, with 11 bases lying between them. The V gene's germline CDR1 is MNHEY and CDR2 SVGAGI. The CDR3 totals 15 residues. CDR3 coding DNA: TGTGCCAGCAGTCCACCCAGGGGCTCCTACAATGAGCAGTTCTTC. It yields the protein CASSPPRGSYNEQFF.

This rearrangement joins TRBV12-5 to TRBJ1-1, with a possible D match to TRBD1 (5 bases). Germline values: CDR1 LGHNT, CDR2 FRNRAP. This CDR3 is built from 17 residues. Trimming removed 7 bases at V and 4 bases at J, with 25 bases between. Here the CDR3 DNA reads TGTGCTAGTGCGCTACCCCTCGGGGGTCGAGGTCTCACTGAAGCTTTCTTT. This codes for CASALPLGGRGLTEAFF.

About this clone itself: At one end, the junction sequence differs from germline, possibly due to a read error. CDR3 nucleotide sequence: TGTGCCAGCAGTGTGTTGCGGGGGCAAGGGACCCAGTACTTC. Protein: CASSVLRGQGTQYF. This rearrangement joins TRBV28 to TRBJ2-5; a possible D gene is TRBD2 (7 bases). The CDR3 has 14 amino acids. Germline V CDR1 and CDR2: MDHEN, SYDVKM. Based on the CDR3 plus reference TRBV28 and TRBJ2-5, the full variable domain is DVKVTQSSRYLVKRTGEKVFLECVQDMDHENMFWYRQDPGLGLRLIYFSYDVKMKEKGDIPEGYSVSREKKERFSLILESASTNQTSMYLCASSVLRGQGTQYFGPGTRLLVL.

The chain links TRBV6-5 to TRBJ1-6; TRBD1 is a possible D gene (5 bases). The CDR3 is 15 residues long. The germline V and J ends were trimmed by 6 bases and 7 bases, with 16 bases remaining between them. Germline CDR1 MNHEY, CDR2 SVGAGI. The DNA for the CDR3 is TGTGCCAGCAGCATGGACCGCGGGGGAAATTCACCCCTCCACTTT. As protein: CASSMDRGGNSPLHF.